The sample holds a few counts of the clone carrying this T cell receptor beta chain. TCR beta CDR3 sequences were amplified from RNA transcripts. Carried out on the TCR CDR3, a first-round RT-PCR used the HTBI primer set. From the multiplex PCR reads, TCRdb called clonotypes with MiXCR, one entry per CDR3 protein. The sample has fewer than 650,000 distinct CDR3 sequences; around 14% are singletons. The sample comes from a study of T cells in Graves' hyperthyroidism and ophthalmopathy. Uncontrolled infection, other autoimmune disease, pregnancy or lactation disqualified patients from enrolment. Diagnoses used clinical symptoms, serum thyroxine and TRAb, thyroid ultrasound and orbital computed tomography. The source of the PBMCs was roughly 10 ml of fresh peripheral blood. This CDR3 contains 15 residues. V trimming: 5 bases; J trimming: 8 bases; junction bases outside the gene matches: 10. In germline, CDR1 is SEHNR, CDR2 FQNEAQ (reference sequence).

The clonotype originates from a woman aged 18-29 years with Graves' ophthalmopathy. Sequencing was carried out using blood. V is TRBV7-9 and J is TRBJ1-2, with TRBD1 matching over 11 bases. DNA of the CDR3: TGTGCCAGCAGCCACGGACAGGGGGCGCGTCGGGGCTACACCTTC. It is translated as CASSHGQGARRGYTF.